The 19 T cell receptor beta chains reported below all come from one sample, sequenced in a study of blood T cell repertoires in COVID-19. Only in-frame clones appear in the TCRdb table, and some are missing; sequencing was by immunoSEQ multiplex PCR. This sample has around 250,000 clones, with around 86% found just once. The sample was peripheral blood. These receptors were taken from a man older than 75 with acute or convalescent COVID-19.

V and J are TRBV2 and TRBJ1-1; unclear D gene. The CDR3 is made up of 13 amino acids. Germline V CDR1 and CDR2: SNHLY, FYNNEI. V lost 4 bases, J lost 4 bases, and 10 bases lay in between. The chain's CDR3 is CASSGTRATEAFF. Here the CDR3 DNA reads TGTGCCAGCAGTGGAACGCGAGCCACTGAAGCTTTCTTT.

The genes are TRBV28 and TRBJ1-6, with D possibly matching TRBD1 (5 bases). Trimming pared 3 bases from V and 10 bases from J, leaving 16 bases between. CDR3 length: 15 amino acids. Germline CDR1 and CDR2: MDHEN and SYDVKM. CDR3 DNA: TGTGCCAGCAGTTTGATAGGCAGGGTGGGATCACCCCTCCACTTT. Amino acids: CASSLIGRVGSPLHF.

The gene calls are TRBV27 and TRBJ2-1; 8 nucleotides match TRBD2. V trimming: 3 bases; J trimming: 3 bases; junction bases outside the gene matches: 1. The V gene's germline CDR1 is MNHEY and CDR2 SMNVEV (reference sequence). CDR3 length: 14 residues. CDR3 nucleotide sequence: TGTGCCAGCAGTTTTGGGACTAGCTACAATGAGCAGTTCTTC. Protein product: CASSFGTSYNEQFF.

The chain is built from TRBV7-2 and TRBJ1-6, with 10 nucleotides matching TRBD1. J was trimmed by 7 bases and V by 5 bases; bases with no gene match: 5. Germline lookup yields CDR1 SGHTA and CDR2 FQGNSA. This CDR3 contains 15 residues. This CDR3 reads CASSGGQGENSPLHF. In nucleotides, the CDR3 is TGTGCCAGCAGCGGAGGACAGGGGGAGAATTCACCCCTCCACTTT.

The V gene is TRBV7-2, the J gene TRBJ2-7; TRBD2 matches 7 bases. Trimming took 5 bases from V and 3 from J; bases not matched to a gene: 4. The CDR3 loop spans 13 amino acids. CDR1 is SGHTA and CDR2 is FQGNSA in the germline V gene. CDR3 sequence: CASSNPGGYEQYF. In DNA form, the CDR3 reads TGTGCCAGCAGCAACCCGGGGGGCTACGAGCAGTACTTC.

V gene TRBV7-2 combines with J gene TRBJ2-3, with a tentative D call TRBD2 (5 bases). Deletions cut 3 bases from V and 1 base from J, with 14 bases between. The germline V gene has CDR1 SGHTA and CDR2 FQGNSA. The CDR3 has 16 residues. CDR3: CASSFGLAPGTDTQYF. CDR3 nucleotide sequence: TGTGCCAGCAGCTTCGGGTTAGCGCCTGGCACAGATACGCAGTATTTT.

The chain links TRBV28 to TRBJ1-3, with no clear D. CDR3 length equals 16 residues. Germline CDR1 and CDR2: MDHEN and SYDVKM. Trimming took 2 bases from V and 4 from J, leaving 15 bases between them. The CDR3 is CASSLPREGLGNTIYF. CDR3 nucleotide sequence: TGTGCCAGCAGTTTACCTCGGGAAGGGTTAGGAAACACCATATATTTT.

The genes are TRBV10-2 and TRBJ2-2; TRBD1 aligns across 8 bases. V gave up 2 bases and J gave up 2 bases; unmatched junction bases: 10. The germline V gene encodes CDR1 WSHSY and CDR2 SAAADI. The CDR3 is made up of 18 amino acids. The CDR3 DNA reads as TGCGCCAGCAGTGAGCGCCCCTTCGGACAGGGAAACACCGGGGAGCTGTTTTTT. Its protein is CASSERPFGQGNTGELFF.

The V call is TRBV4-2, the J call TRBJ1-1; D gene ambiguous. Germline CDR1 and CDR2: LGHNA and YNFKEQ. V lost 0 bases to trimming and J lost 1 base, with 9 bases between them. The CDR3 length is 15 residues. The CDR3 DNA reads TGTGCCAGCAGCCAAGAGGTTAGCAGGAACACTGAAGCTTTCTTT. Protein sequence: CASSQEVSRNTEAFF.

The chain carries TRBV6-6 and TRBJ1-5; 7 bases match TRBD1. The CDR3 has 15 amino acids. In germline, CDR1 is MNHNY, CDR2 SVGAGI (reference sequence). Trimming removed 5 bases from V and 4 bases from J; junction bases left unmatched: 8. In DNA, the CDR3 is TGTGCCAGCAGTCTCTTGAGGGACAGTAATCAGCCCCAGCATTTT. This gives the protein CASSLLRDSNQPQHF.

This clone was seen just once. The chain couples TRBV9 to TRBJ2-7; maybe TRBD1 (6 bases). Trimming shortened V by 4 bases and J by 4 bases, and 18 bases separated the two germline ends. The germline V gene has CDR1 SGDLS and CDR2 YYNGEE. This CDR3 is built from 15 residues. CDR3 in amino acids: CASSIQGTYDYEQYF. The CDR3 DNA follows: TGTGCCAGCAGCATACAGGGAACTTATGATTACGAGCAGTACTTC.

V gene TRBV9 combines with J gene TRBJ2-7; TRBD2 aligns across 12 bases. Germline lookup yields CDR1 SGDLS and CDR2 YYNGEE. The ends lost 2 bases at V and 6 bases at J; junction bases unmatched: 9. The CDR3 spans 16 residues. The DNA of the CDR3 is TGTGCCAGCAGCGTCGGACTAGCGGGACCGGAGAGCGAGCAGTACTTC. Translated, it gives CASSVGLAGPESEQYF.

This clone was recorded only once. For the CDR3, the DNA is TGTGCCAGCAGCCCCGCCCGAGCCTTACCCCTCCACTTT. Translation gives CASSPARALPLHF. The gene calls are TRBV11-2 and TRBJ1-6; unclear D gene. There are 13 residues in the CDR3. V was pared by 5 bases and J by 12 bases, with 14 bases between. From germline, CDR1 is SGHAT and CDR2 FQNNGV.

The V call is TRBV6-5, the J call TRBJ2-5; TRBD1 matches 8 bases. Germline CDR1 reads MNHEY; CDR2 reads SVGAGI. The CDR3 covers 15 residues. The ends lost 3 bases at V and 6 bases at J; junction bases unmatched: 9. As DNA, the CDR3 is TGTGCCAGCAGTTATCTGGACAGGGCTGGGCAGACCCAGTACTTC. Its protein product is CASSYLDRAGQTQYF.

The chain joins TRBV7-9 to TRBJ2-5; possibly TRBD1 for D (6 bases). V was clipped by 5 bases and J by 2 bases, with 15 bases between them. CDR3 length: 15 amino acids. Germline CDR1 reads SEHNR; CDR2 reads FQNEAQ (reference sequence). CDR3 residues: CASSLLVGTQETQYF. CDR3 nucleotides: TGTGCCAGCAGCCTACTTGTCGGGACACAAGAGACCCAGTACTTC.

V and J are TRBV12-3 or TRBV12-4 and TRBJ1-1; D not certain. This CDR3 spans 13 amino acids. Trimming left V 2 bases short and J 2 bases short, with 6 bases between. The CDR3 protein is CASSLMANTEAFF. The CDR3 DNA sequence: TGTGCCAGCAGTTTAATGGCCAACACTGAAGCTTTCTTT.

The chain uses TRBV4-1 and TRBJ1-3, with 12 bases lining up with TRBD1. The CDR3 is made up of 19 amino acids. The V segment lost 0 bases and the J segment 0 bases; nucleotides outside the gene matches: 6. Germline V gives CDR1 MGHRA, CDR2 YSYEKL. The CDR3 nucleotides read TGCGCCAGCAGCCAAGATATGGGACAGGGGGCCGTCTCTGGAAACACCATATATTTT. It is translated as CASSQDMGQGAVSGNTIYF.

This clone was picked up many times. The chain employs TRBV7-9 and TRBJ2-7; a possible D gene is TRBD2 (6 bases). Trimming left V 6 bases short and J 2 bases short, with 11 bases between. Germline V lookup: CDR1 SEHNR, CDR2 FQNEAQ (reference sequence). The CDR3 has 13 residues. CDR3: CASSPPGAYEQYF. DNA for the CDR3: TGTGCCAGCAGTCCCCCGGGGGCCTACGAGCAGTACTTC. The variable domain in full, completed from reference TRBV7-9 and TRBJ2-7, reads DTGVSQNPRHKITKRGQNVTFRCDPISEHNRLYWYRQTLGQGPEFLTYFQNEAQLEKSRLLSDRFSAERPKGSFSTLEIQRTEQGDSAMYLCASSPPGAYEQYFGPGTRLTVT.

V usage is TRBV15 and J usage is TRBJ1-4; D is unresolved. Per the germline V gene, CDR1 is LNHNV and CDR2 is YYDKDF (reference sequence). The CDR3 is 14 residues long. V lost 4 bases and J 4 bases, leaving 10 bases between the germline ends. The DNA for the CDR3 is TGTGCCACCAGCAAATCCAGTAATAATGAAAAACTGTTTTTT. Its translation: CATSKSSNNEKLFF.